This TCR beta chain was identified during a study of T-cell reconstitution after alpha-beta-depleted transplantation in children. Study results and caveats: Where some patients showed high TCRbeta diversity at day 60, it came from recipient T cells and thymic progenitors that had survived. One year post-transplant, T-cell counts and diversity were largely derived from T cells produced anew.

Preparation of the TCRbeta library involved a method that used unique molecular identifiers. TCRdb re-derived calls from the PCR reads in MiXCR, one entry per CDR3 protein. The table has hundreds of thousands of distinct CDR3 sequences, around 13% seen once. There are many counts of this clonotype. Its antigen remains unidentified. The CDR3 loop spans 13 amino acids. Germline loops: CDR1 SGHVS, CDR2 FQNEAQ. Trimming cost V 4 bases and J 1 base, with 8 bases left between them. The specimen was PBMCs, collected before TCRalphabeta/CD19-depleted stem cell transplant. The origin of this receptor is a girl aged 2-15 years with congenital amegakaryocytic thrombocytopenia, due to receive a stem cell transplant. The V and J genes are TRBV7-8 and TRBJ2-7; the D is unclear. CDR3 bases: TGTGCCAGCAGCTCCTTCCAGTCCTACGAGCAGTACTTC. It translates to CASSSFQSYEQYF.